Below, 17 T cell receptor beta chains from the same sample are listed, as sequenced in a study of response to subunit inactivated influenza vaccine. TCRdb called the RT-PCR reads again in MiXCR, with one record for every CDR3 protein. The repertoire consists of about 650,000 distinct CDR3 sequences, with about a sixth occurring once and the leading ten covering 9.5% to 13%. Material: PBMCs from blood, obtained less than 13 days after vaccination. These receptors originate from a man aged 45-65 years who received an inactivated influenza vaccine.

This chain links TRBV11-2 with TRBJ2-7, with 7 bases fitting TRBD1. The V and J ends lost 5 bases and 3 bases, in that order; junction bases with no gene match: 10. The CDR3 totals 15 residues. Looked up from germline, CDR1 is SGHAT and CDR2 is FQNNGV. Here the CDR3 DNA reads TGTGCCAGCAGCCAGGGGACAGCCCGAATCTACGAGCAGTACTTC. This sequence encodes CASSQGTARIYEQYF.

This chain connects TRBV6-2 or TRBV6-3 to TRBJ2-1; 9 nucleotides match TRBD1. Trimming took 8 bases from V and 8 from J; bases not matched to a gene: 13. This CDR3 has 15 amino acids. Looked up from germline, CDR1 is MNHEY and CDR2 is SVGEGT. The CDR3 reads CASGGGLDRGHEQFF. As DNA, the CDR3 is TGTGCCAGCGGGGGTGGGTTGGACAGGGGACATGAGCAGTTCTTC.

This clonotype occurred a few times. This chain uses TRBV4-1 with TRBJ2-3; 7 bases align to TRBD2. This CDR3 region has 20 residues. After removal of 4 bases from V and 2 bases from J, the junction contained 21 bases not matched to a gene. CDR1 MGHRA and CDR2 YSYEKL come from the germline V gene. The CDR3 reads CASSRFGPYGSGNPTDTQYF. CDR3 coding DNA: TGCGCCAGCAGCCGCTTTGGCCCTTACGGAAGCGGGAACCCCACAGATACGCAGTATTTT.

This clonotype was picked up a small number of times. The CDR3 spells CASTRSGVGANVLTF. CDR3 bases: TGTGCCAGCACCCGATCGGGGGTTGGGGCCAACGTCCTGACTTTC. The chain is built from TRBV6-2 or TRBV6-3 and TRBJ2-6; tentative D call: TRBD2 (6 bases). The V gene's germline CDR1 is MNHEY and CDR2 SVGEGT. This CDR3 is 15 amino acids long. V was clipped by 7 bases and J by 3 bases, with 13 bases between them.

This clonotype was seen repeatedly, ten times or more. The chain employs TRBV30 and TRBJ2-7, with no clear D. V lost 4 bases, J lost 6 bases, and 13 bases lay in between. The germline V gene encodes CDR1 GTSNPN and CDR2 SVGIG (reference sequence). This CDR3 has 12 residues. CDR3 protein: CAWKGRPAEQYF. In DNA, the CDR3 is TGTGCCTGGAAAGGGCGGCCCGCCGAGCAGTACTTC.

CDR3: CSAVDSMNTEAFF. CDR3 coding DNA: TGCAGTGCCGTAGACAGCATGAACACTGAAGCTTTCTTT. The chain couples TRBV20-1 to TRBJ1-1; D possibly corresponds to TRBD1 (5 bases). CDR1 is DFQATT, CDR2 SNEGSKA, per germline (reference sequence). V dropped 6 bases and J dropped 0 bases, with 11 bases sitting between them. This CDR3 comprises 13 residues.

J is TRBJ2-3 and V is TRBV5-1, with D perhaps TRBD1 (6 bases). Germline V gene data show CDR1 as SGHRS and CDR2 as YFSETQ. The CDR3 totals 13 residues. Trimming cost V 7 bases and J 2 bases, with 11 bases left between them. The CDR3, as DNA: TGCGCCAGCGAGGGGGATAACACAGATACGCAGTATTTT. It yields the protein CASEGDNTDTQYF.

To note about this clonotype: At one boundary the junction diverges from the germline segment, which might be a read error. CDR3 bases: TGTGCCAGCAGCCACAGGGGGCTAGCCAAAAACATTCAATACTTC. It encodes CASSHRGLAKNIQYF. The V and J genes are TRBV3-1 and TRBJ2-4, with 8 bases lining up with TRBD1. The germline V gene has CDR1 LGHDT and CDR2 YNNKEL (reference sequence). CDR3 length: 15 residues.

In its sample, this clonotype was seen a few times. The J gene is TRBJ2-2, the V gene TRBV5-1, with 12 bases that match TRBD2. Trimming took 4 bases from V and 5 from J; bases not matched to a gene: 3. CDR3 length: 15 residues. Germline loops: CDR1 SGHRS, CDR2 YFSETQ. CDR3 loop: CASSLAGGETGELFF. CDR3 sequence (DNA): TGCGCCAGCAGCCTAGCGGGAGGGGAAACCGGGGAGCTGTTTTTT.

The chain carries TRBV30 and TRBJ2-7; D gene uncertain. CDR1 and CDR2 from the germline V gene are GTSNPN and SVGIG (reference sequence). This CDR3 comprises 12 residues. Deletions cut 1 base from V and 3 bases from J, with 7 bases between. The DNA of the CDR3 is TGTGCCTGGAGTGGACCGATCTACGAGCAGTACTTC. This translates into CAWSGPIYEQYF.

The DNA for the CDR3 is TGTGCCAGCAGTGGAACCGGGACAGGGCGCACCTACGAGCAGTACTTC. Amino acids: CASSGTGTGRTYEQYF. The chain joins TRBV6-1 to TRBJ2-7; TRBD1 matches 9 bases. After removal of 4 bases from V and 2 bases from J, the junction contained 9 bases not matched to a gene. The CDR3 consists of 16 residues. Germline V gene lookup returns CDR1 MNHNS and CDR2 SASEGT.

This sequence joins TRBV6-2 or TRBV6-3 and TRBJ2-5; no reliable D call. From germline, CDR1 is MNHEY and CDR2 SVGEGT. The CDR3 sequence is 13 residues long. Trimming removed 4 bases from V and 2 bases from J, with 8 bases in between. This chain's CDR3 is CASSFRTQETQYF. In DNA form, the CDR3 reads TGTGCCAGCAGTTTCCGTACTCAAGAGACCCAGTACTTC.

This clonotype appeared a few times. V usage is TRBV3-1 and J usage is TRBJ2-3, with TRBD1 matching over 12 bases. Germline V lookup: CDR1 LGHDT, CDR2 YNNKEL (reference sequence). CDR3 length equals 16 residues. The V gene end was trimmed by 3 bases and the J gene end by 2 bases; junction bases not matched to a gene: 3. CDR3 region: CASSQGTGGYTDTQYF. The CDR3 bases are TGTGCCAGCAGCCAGGGGACAGGGGGCTACACAGATACGCAGTATTTT.

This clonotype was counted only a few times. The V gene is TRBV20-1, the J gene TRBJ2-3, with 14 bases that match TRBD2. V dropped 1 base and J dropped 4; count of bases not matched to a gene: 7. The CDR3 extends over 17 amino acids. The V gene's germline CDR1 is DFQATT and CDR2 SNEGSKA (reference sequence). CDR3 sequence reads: CSARGLAGGPYADTQYF. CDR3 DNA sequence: TGCAGTGCTAGAGGACTAGCGGGGGGGCCATATGCAGATACGCAGTATTTT.

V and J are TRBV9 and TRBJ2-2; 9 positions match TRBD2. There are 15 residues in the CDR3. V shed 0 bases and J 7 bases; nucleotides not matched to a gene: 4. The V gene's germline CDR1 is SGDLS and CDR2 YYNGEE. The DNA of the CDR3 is TGTGCCAGCAGCGTAGGTAGCGGGAGTGGCGGGGAGCTGTTTTTT. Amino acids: CASSVGSGSGGELFF. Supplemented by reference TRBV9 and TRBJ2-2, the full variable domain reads DSGVTQTPKHLITATGQRVTLRCSPRSGDLSVYWYQQSLDQGLQFLIQYYNGEERAKGNILERFSAQQFPDLHSELNLSSLELGDSALYFCASSVGSGSGGELFFGEGSRLTVL.

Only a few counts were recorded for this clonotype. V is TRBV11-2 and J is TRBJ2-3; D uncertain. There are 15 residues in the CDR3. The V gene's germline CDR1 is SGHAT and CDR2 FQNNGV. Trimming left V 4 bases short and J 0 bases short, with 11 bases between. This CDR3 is CASSSLEASTDTQYF. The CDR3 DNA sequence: TGTGCCAGCAGCTCCTTAGAGGCTAGCACAGATACGCAGTATTTT.

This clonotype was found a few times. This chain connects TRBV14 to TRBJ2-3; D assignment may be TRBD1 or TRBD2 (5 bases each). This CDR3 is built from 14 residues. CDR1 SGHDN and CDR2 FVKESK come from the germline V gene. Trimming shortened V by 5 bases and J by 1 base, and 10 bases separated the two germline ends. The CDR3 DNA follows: TGTGCCAGCAGCATACGGGGCGGCACAGATACGCAGTATTTT. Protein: CASSIRGGTDTQYF.